What follows are 10 T cell receptor beta chains derived from one specimen sequenced in a study of shared clonotypes between healthy human individuals. The assay was immunoSEQ multiplex PCR, and TCRdb's table has in-frame clones only and misses some. The sample has more than 500,000 clones; about 96% are singletons. The specimen sequenced was naive CD4+ T cells sorted from blood. Subset meaning: CD45RA+ positively selected. The receptors were sampled from a woman aged 30 to 39 in good health.

The chain uses TRBV5-1 and TRBJ2-2; TRBD2 matches at 10 bases. The CDR3 length is 16 residues. Germline V gene sequence: CDR1 SGHRS, CDR2 YFSETQ. After removal of 0 bases from V and 6 bases from J, the junction contained 5 bases not matched to a gene. In DNA, the CDR3 is TGCGCCAGCAGCTTGGGACTAGCGGGTAGAGCCGGGGAGCTGTTTTTT. Protein product: CASSLGLAGRAGELFF.

The chain combines TRBV10-3 with TRBJ2-7; D is undetermined. Germline V gene lookup returns CDR1 ENHRY and CDR2 SYGVKD. V lost 4 bases, J lost 3 bases, and 7 bases lay in between. The CDR3 spans 12 residues. CDR3: CAISGPDYEQYF. The DNA of the CDR3 is TGTGCCATCAGTGGGCCCGACTACGAGCAGTACTTC.

The rearrangement uses TRBV7-9 and TRBJ1-2, with D unresolved. V lost 2 bases, J lost 6 bases, and 10 bases lay in between. The CDR3 extends over 13 amino acids. The V gene's germline CDR1 is SEHNR and CDR2 FQNEAQ (reference sequence). In nucleotides, the CDR3 is TGTGCCAGCAGCTTATCAGCAGAAGATGGCTACACCTTC. Its protein is CASSLSAEDGYTF.

The chain employs TRBV5-4 and TRBJ1-1; the D gene is possibly TRBD1 (5 bases). The V end lost 5 bases, the J end lost 4 bases, and 12 bases lay between the germline ends. The CDR3 sequence is 13 residues long. Germline V lookup: CDR1 SGHNT, CDR2 YYREEE (reference sequence). The CDR3 spells CASRAKGSTEAFF. DNA of the CDR3: TGTGCCAGCAGAGCAAAGGGGAGCACTGAAGCTTTCTTT.

The rearrangement joins TRBV2 to TRBJ2-7; 9 bases map to TRBD2. J gave up 7 bases and V 6 bases, and 7 bases lay outside the gene matches. Germline V gene data show CDR1 as SNHLY and CDR2 as FYNNEI. The CDR3 extends over 13 amino acids. The CDR3 sequence is CASREREEGEQYF. CDR3 DNA sequence: TGTGCCAGCAGGGAGCGGGAGGAGGGTGAGCAGTACTTC.

In its sample, this clone was seen once. The CDR3 protein is CASRPNPGGNTIYF. In nucleotides, the CDR3 is TGTGCCAGCAGGCCTAACCCCGGAGGAAACACCATATATTTT. This sequence joins TRBV11-2 and TRBJ1-3; D remains ambiguous. V lost 6 bases and J 4 bases, leaving 13 bases between the germline ends. CDR3 length equals 14 residues. CDR1 is SGHAT and CDR2 is FQNNGV in the germline V gene.

This clone showed up just once. This chain links TRBV19 with TRBJ2-5, with 8 positions matching TRBD1. The CDR3 sequence is 15 residues long. Trimming removed 3 bases from V and 5 bases from J; junction bases left unmatched: 8. CDR1 is LNHDA and CDR2 is SQIVND in the germline V gene (reference sequence). The CDR3 DNA reads as TGTGCCAGTAGTATCGGACAGGGTCTAGAGGAGACCCAGTACTTC. This gives the protein CASSIGQGLEETQYF.

The chain carries TRBV6-1 and TRBJ2-3, with a possible D match to TRBD1 (5 bases). The germline V gene has CDR1 MNHNS and CDR2 SASEGT. The CDR3 loop spans 15 amino acids. V was shortened by 2 bases and J by 0 bases, with 9 bases between the two germline ends. CDR3 DNA sequence: TGTGCCAGCAGTGAAAAAGGGGCTAGCACAGATACGCAGTATTTT. Its protein product is CASSEKGASTDTQYF.

The chain joins TRBV19 to TRBJ1-4; 10 bases are shared with TRBD1. V shed 6 bases, J shed 5 bases, and the junction held 6 bases outside the gene matches. Germline V gene data show CDR1 as LNHDA and CDR2 as SQIVND (reference sequence). The CDR3 loop spans 15 amino acids. The CDR3 DNA follows: TGTGCCAGTAGCTCCACGACAGGGGGCAATGAAAAACTGTTTTTT. It codes for CASSSTTGGNEKLFF. Using reference TRBV19 and TRBJ1-4 for the parts outside the CDR3, the full variable domain is DGGITQSPKYLFRKEGQNVTLSCEQNLNHDAMYWYRQDPGQGLRLIYYSQIVNDFQKGDIAEGYSVSREKKESFPLTVTSAQKNPTAFYLCASSSTTGGNEKLFFGSGTQLSVL.

The chain employs TRBV5-1 and TRBJ2-3; 14 positions match TRBD2. Trimming at V came to 3 bases and at J to 4 bases, leaving 4 bases not matched to a gene. Germline CDR1 reads SGHRS; CDR2 reads YFSETQ. The CDR3 is made up of 16 amino acids. The CDR3 region has the DNA TGCGCCAGCAGCTACGGACTAGCGGGAGGACCAGATACGCAGTATTTT. Protein: CASSYGLAGGPDTQYF.